This T cell receptor (beta chain) comes out of a study of blood T cells in healthy people across ages. As concerns this clonotype: Its antigen is as yet unknown.

Findings of the study overall: It was not known whether donors were CMV positive (a possible confounder of expanded clonotype changes). Naive CD4+ cell counts and diversity both ran higher in long-lived than in aged donors. Estimated diversity, derived from one million T cells, was regarded as an underestimate.

Trimming removed 7 bases from V and 2 bases from J, with 9 bases in between. In germline, CDR1 is MNHNY, CDR2 SVGAGI (reference sequence). The CDR3 extends over 12 amino acids. Then a second PCR, running about 6 to 11 cycles, was carried out with a sample-barcoded 5' primer and a J-beta primer mix. TCRdb passed the 5' RACE reads through MiXCR, listing each CDR3 protein once. The sample lists over a million distinct CDR3 sequences; 40% to 50% were seen once. The TCR originated in a woman aged 18-29 years in good health. V and J are TRBV6-6 and TRBJ2-7; D gene ambiguous. Sequenced input: blood. The CDR3 loop is CASTSSTYEQYF. CDR3 DNA sequence: TGTGCCAGCACGTCGTCCACCTACGAGCAGTACTTC.